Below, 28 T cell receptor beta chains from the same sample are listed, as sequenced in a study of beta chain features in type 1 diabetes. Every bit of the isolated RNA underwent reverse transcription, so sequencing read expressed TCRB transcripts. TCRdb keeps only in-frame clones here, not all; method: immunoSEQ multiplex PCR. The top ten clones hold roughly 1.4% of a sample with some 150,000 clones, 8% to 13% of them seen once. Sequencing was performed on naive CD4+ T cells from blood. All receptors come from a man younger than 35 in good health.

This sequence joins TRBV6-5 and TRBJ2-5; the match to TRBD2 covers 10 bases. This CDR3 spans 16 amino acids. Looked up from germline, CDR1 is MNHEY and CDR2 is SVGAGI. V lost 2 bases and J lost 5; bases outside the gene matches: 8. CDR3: CASSYRLAGEGETQYF. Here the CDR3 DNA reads TGTGCCAGCAGTTACCGGCTAGCGGGGGAGGGGGAGACCCAGTACTTC.

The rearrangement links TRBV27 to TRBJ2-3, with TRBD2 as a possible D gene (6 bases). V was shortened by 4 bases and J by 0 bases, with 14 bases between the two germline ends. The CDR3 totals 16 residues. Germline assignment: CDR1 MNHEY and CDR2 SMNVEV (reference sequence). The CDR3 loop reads CASSSYTRGSTDTQYF. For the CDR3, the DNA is TGTGCCAGCAGTTCCTATACTCGGGGGAGCACAGATACGCAGTATTTT.

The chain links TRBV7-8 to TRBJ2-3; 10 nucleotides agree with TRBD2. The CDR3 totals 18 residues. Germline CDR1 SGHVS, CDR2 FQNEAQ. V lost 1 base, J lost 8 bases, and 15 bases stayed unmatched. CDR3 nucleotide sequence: TGTGCCAGCAGCTTAGTCGGTGGCGAGCGGGGGGGCCCCGCTACGCAGTATTTT. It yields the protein CASSLVGGERGGPATQYF.

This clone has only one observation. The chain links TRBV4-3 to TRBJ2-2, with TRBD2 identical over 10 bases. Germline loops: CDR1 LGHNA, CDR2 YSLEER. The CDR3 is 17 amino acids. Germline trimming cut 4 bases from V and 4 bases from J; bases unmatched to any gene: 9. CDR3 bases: TGCGCCAGCAGCCGAGAGGCACTAGCGGGGCCCACCGGGGAGCTGTTTTTT. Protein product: CASSREALAGPTGELFF.

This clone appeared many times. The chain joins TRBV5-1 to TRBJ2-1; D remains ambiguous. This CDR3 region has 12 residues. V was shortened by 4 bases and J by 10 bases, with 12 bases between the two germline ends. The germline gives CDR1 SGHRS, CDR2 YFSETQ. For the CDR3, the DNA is TGCGCCAGCAGCGATTTTCCAGGAGAGCAGTTCTTC. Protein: CASSDFPGEQFF.

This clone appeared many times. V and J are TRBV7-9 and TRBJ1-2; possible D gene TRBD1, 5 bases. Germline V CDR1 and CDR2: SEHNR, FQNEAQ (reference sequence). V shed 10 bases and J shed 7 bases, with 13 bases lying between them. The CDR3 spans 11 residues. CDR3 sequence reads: CATVQGGGYTF. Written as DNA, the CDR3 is TGTGCCACCGTCCAGGGTGGTGGCTACACCTTC. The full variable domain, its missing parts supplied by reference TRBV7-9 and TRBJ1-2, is DTGVSQNPRHKITKRGQNVTFRCDPISEHNRLYWYRQTLGQGPEFLTYFQNEAQLEKSRLLSDRFSAERPKGSFSTLEIQRTEQGDSAMYLCATVQGGGYTFGSGTRLTVV.

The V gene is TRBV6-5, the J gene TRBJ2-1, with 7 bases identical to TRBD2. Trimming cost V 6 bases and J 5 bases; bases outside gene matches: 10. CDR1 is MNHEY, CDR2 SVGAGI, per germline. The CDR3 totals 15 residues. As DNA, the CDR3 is TGTGCCAGCAGCTCTTCGGGGAGCGGGAACAATGAGCAGTTCTTC. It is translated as CASSSSGSGNNEQFF.

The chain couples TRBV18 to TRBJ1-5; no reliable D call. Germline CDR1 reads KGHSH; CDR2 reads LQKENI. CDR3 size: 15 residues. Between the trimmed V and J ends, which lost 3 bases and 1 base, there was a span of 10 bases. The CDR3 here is CASSPGGESNQPQHF. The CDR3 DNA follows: TGTGCCAGCTCACCCGGTGGTGAGAGCAATCAGCCCCAGCATTTT. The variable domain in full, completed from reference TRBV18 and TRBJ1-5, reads NAGVMQNPRHLVRRRGQEARLRCSPMKGHSHVYWYRQLPEEGLKFMVYLQKENIIDESGMPKERFSAEFPKEGPSILRIQQVVRGDSAAYFCASSPGGESNQPQHFGDGTRLSIL.

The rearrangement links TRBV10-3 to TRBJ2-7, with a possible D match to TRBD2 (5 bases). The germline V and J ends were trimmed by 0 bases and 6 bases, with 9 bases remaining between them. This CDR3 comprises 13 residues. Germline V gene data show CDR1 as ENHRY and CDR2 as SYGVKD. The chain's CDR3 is CAISESTRGEQYF. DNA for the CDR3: TGTGCCATCAGTGAGTCGACTCGGGGCGAGCAGTACTTC.

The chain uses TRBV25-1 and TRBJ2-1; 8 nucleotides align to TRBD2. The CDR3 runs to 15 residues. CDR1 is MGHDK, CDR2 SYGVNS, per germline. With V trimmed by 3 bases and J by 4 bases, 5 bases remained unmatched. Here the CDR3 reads CASSESGGVYNEQFF. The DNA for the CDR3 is TGTGCCAGCAGTGAGAGCGGGGGAGTATACAATGAGCAGTTCTTC. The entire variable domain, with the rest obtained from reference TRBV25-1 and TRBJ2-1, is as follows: EADIYQTPRYLVIGTGKKITLECSQTMGHDKMYWYQQDPGMELHLIHYSYGVNSTEKGDLSSESTVSRIRTEHFPLTLESARPSHTSQYLCASSESGGVYNEQFFGPGTRLTVL.

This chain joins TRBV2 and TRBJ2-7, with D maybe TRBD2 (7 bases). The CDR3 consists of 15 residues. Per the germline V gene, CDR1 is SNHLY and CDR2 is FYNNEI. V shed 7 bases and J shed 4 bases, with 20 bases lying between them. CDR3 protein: CASTGGGASMYEQYF. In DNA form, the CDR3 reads TGTGCCAGCACCGGAGGGGGGGCGTCTATGTACGAGCAGTACTTC. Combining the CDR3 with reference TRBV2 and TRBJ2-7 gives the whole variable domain EPEVTQTPSHQVTQMGQEVILRCVPISNHLYFYWYRQILGQKVEFLVSFYNNEISEKSEIFDDQFSVERPDGSNFTLKIRSTKLEDSAMYFCASTGGGASMYEQYFGPGTRLTVT.

The CDR3 protein is CASRAGQTYEQYF. The CDR3 region has the DNA TGTGCCAGCAGGGCGGGACAGACCTACGAGCAGTACTTC. The chain employs TRBV6-6 and TRBJ2-7, with D maybe TRBD1 (7 bases). Between the trimmed V and J ends, which lost 6 bases and 2 bases, there was a span of 11 bases. CDR1 and CDR2 (germline): MNHNY, SVGAGI (reference sequence). This CDR3 spans 13 amino acids.

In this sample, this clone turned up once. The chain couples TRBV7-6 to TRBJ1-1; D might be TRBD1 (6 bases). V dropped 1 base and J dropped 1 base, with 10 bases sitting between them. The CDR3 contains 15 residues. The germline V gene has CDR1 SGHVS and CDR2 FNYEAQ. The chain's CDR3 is CASSLEDRANTEAFF. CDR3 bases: TGTGCCAGCAGCTTAGAGGACAGAGCGAACACTGAAGCTTTCTTT.

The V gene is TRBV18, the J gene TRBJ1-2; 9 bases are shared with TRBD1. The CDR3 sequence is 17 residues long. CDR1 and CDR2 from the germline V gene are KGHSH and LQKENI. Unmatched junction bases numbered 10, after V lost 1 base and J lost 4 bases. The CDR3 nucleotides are TGTGCCAGCTCACCACTGGTACAGGGGGCTAGTGGCTATGGCTACACCTTC. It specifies CASSPLVQGASGYGYTF.

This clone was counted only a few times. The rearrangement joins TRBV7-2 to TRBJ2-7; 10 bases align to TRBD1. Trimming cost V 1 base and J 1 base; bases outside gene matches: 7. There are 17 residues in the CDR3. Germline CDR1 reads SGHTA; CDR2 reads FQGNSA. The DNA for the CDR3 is TGTGCCAGCAGCTTAGGGTGGGCGGGACAGGGGTCCTACGAGCAGTACTTC. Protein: CASSLGWAGQGSYEQYF.

The CDR3 nucleotides read TGTGCCAGCAGACTCAGGGGGCAGGAACGGACCCAGTACTTC. Protein product: CASRLRGQERTQYF. V gene TRBV5-6 combines with J gene TRBJ2-5; TRBD1 aligns across 8 bases. The CDR3 extends over 14 amino acids. V lost 5 bases and J lost 7; bases outside the gene matches: 10. Looked up from germline, CDR1 is SGHDT and CDR2 is YYEEEE.

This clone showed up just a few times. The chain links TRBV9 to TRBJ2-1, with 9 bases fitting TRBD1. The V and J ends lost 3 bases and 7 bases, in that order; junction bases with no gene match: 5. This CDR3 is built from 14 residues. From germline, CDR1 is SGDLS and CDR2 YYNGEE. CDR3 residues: CASSEMDRGNEQFF. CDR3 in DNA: TGTGCCAGCAGCGAGATGGACAGGGGAAATGAGCAGTTCTTC.

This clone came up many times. The CDR3 DNA reads TGTGCCAGTAGCCCCAGAACGGGTTACGAGCAGTACTTC. Encoded protein: CASSPRTGYEQYF. The genes are TRBV19 and TRBJ2-7; no clear D gene. The CDR3 spans 13 residues. Germline-derived CDR1 and CDR2 are LNHDA and SQIVND (reference sequence). V lost 6 bases and J 4 bases, leaving 13 bases between the germline ends.

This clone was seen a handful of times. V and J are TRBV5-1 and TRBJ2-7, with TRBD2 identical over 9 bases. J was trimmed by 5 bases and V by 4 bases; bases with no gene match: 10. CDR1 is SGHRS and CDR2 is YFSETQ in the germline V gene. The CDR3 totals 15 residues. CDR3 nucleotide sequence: TGCGCCAGCAGCCCCCTTGCGGGGGGGCCAGACGAGCAGTACTTC. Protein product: CASSPLAGGPDEQYF.

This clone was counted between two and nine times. Here the CDR3 reads CASSHSDSGQGEKLFF. The CDR3 DNA sequence: TGTGCCAGCAGCCACTCCGACTCGGGACAAGGCGAAAAACTGTTTTTT. The chain employs TRBV4-2 and TRBJ1-4, with a possible D match to TRBD1 (6 bases). The CDR3 extends over 16 amino acids. Trimming removed 3 bases from V and 8 bases from J, with 19 bases in between. The germline CDR1 and CDR2 sequences are LGHNA and YNFKEQ.

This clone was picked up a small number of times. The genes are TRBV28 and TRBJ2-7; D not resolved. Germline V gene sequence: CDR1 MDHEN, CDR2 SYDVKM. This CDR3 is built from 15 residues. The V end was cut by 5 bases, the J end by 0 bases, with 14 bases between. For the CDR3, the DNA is TGTGCCAGCAGTCGAACAGTTCCATCCTCCTACGAGCAGTACTTC. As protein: CASSRTVPSSYEQYF.

The CDR3 spells CASSEPGTGVLDTEAFF. The CDR3 region has the DNA TGCGCCAGCAGCGAGCCCGGGACAGGGGTGTTGGACACTGAAGCTTTCTTT. The V and J genes are TRBV5-1 and TRBJ1-1; 10 bases fit TRBD1. The CDR3 loop spans 17 amino acids. Germline loops: CDR1 SGHRS, CDR2 YFSETQ. The V segment lost 4 bases and the J segment 3 bases; nucleotides outside the gene matches: 12.

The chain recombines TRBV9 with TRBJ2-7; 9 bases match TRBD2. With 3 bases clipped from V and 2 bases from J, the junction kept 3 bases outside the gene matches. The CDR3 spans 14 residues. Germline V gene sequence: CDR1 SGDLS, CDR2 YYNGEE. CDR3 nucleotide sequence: TGTGCCAGCAGCGCCGGCGGGAGGGCCTACGAGCAGTACTTC. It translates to CASSAGGRAYEQYF.

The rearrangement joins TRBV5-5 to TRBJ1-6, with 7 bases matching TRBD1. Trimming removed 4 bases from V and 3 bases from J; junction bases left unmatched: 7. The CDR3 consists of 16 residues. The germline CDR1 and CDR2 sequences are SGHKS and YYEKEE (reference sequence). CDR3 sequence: CASSEPGQLYNSPLHF. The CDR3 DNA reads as TGTGCCAGCAGCGAACCGGGACAGCTCTATAATTCACCCCTCCACTTT.

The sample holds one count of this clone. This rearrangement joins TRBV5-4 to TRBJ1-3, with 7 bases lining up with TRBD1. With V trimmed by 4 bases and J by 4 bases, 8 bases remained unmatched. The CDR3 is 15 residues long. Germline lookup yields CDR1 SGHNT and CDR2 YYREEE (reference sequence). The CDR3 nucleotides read TGTGCCAGCAGCCTGGCAGGGACAGCCGGAAACACCATATATTTT. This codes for CASSLAGTAGNTIYF. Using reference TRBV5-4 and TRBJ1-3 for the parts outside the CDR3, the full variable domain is ETGVTQSPTHLIKTRGQQVTLRCSSQSGHNTVSWYQQALGQGPQFIFQYYREEENGRGNFPPRFSGLQFPNYSSELNVNALELDDSALYLCASSLAGTAGNTIYFGEGSWLTVV.

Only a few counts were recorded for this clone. The chain's CDR3 is CASSETVPSPLHF. The CDR3 DNA sequence: TGTGCCAGCAGTGAAACAGTCCCATCACCCCTCCACTTT. This chain connects TRBV6-1 to TRBJ1-6; no definite D call. Trimming removed 2 bases from V and 10 bases from J, with 9 bases in between. The length of the CDR3 is 13 residues. The V gene's germline CDR1 is MNHNS and CDR2 SASEGT.

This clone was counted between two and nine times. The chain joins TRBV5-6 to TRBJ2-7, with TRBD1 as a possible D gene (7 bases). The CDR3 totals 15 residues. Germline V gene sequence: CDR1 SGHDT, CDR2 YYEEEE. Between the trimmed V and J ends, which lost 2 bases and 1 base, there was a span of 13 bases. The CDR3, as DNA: TGTGCCAGCAGCTTTCGGTCAGGGGGGTCCTACGAGCAGTACTTC. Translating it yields CASSFRSGGSYEQYF.

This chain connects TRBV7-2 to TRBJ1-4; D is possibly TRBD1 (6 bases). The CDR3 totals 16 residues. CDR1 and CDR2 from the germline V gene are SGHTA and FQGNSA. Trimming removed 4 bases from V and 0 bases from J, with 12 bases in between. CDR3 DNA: TGTGCCAGCAGCTCCGGACAGACCGCAACTAATGAAAAACTGTTTTTT. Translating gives CASSSGQTATNEKLFF.